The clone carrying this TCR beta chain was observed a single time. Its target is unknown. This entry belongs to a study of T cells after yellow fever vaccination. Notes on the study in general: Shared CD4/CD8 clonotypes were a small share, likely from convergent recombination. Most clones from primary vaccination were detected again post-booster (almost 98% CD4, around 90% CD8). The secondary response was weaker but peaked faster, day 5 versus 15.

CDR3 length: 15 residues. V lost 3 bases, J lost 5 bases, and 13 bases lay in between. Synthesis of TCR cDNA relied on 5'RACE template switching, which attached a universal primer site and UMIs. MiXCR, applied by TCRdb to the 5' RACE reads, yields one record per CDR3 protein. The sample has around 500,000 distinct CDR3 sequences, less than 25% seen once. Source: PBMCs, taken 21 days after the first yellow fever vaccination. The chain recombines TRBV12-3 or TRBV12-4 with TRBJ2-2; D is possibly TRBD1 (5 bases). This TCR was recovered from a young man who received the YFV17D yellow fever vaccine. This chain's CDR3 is CASSFWGKRTGELFF. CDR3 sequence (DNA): TGTGCCAGCAGTTTTTGGGGCAAGAGGACCGGGGAGCTGTTTTTT.